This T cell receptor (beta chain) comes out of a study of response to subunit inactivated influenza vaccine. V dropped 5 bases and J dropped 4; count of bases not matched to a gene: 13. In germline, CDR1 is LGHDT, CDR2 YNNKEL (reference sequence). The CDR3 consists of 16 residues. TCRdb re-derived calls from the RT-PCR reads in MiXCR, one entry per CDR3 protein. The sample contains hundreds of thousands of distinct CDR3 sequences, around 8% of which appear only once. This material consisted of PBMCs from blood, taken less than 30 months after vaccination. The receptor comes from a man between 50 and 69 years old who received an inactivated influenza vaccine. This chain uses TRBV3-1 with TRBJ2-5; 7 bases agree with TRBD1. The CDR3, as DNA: TGTGCCAGCAGCAAAGGCCTAGGGGGCAGCGGAGAGACCCAGTACTTC. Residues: CASSKGLGGSGETQYF.